The rows below give T cell receptor beta chains drawn from one sample of a study of Ad26.COV2.S vaccination and SARS-CoV-2 variants. TCRdb keeps only in-frame clones here, not all; method: immunoSEQ multiplex PCR. The sample yields about 400,000 clones, 70% to 90% seen once. The sample here was peripheral blood, taken in a trial of Ad26.COV2.S vaccine versus placebo. Source of these receptors: a person between 18 and 65 years old who received the Ad26.COV2.S COVID-19 vaccine or a placebo. Each CDR3 is given with its conserved first and last residue. The D gene is left open where the match is weak. Only some rows state a clone size, as once, few, many or a class for expanded clones.

TRBJ1-5,NA,NA,TRBV4-1,TGCGCCAGCAGCCAAGGGCGAGCCTATAGCAATCAGCCCCAGCATTTT,CASSQGRAYSNQPQHF
TRBJ1-2,once,TRBD1,TRBV6-1,TGTGCCAGCAGTTCACACACAGGGGGTAACTATGGCTACACCTTC,CASSSHTGGNYGYTF
TRBJ2-5,NA,TRBD2,TRBV7-7,TGTGCCAGCAGCGAAAGGACTAGCGGGGCTGAGTACCAAGAGACCCAGTACTTC,CASSERTSGAEYQETQYF
TRBJ2-7,NA,NA,TRBV2,TGTGCCAGCAGTGGGTGGCAAGAGCAGTACTTC,CASSGWQEQYF
TRBJ1-2,NA,NA,TRBV6-2/TRBV6-3,TGTGCCAGCAGTTTTCGAGGGGCCTGGAACTATGGCTACACCTTC,CASSFRGAWNYGYTF
TRBJ1-2,few,NA,TRBV11-2,TGTGCCAGCAGCTTAGCAGGCGGGGGGGTTCTGAACTATGGCTACACCTTC,CASSLAGGGVLNYGYTF
TRBJ1-6,NA,NA,TRBV9,TGTGCCAGCAGCGAGTCGGGGGCTTCACCCCTCCACTTT,CASSESGASPLHF
TRBJ1-2,NA,TRBD1,TRBV6-5,TGTGCCAGCAGTCGGGACAGGGTCGACTATGGCTACACCTTC,CASSRDRVDYGYTF
TRBJ1-1,NA,NA,TRBV3-1/TRBV3-2,TGTGCCAGCAGCCAAGACCCCGGACAGCTCACTGAAGCTTTCTTT,CASSQDPGQLTEAFF
TRBJ2-1,NA,TRBD2,TRBV3-1/TRBV3-2,TGTGCCAGCAGCCAAGGACGGGACTACTCGTACAATGAGCAGTTCTTC,CASSQGRDYSYNEQFF
TRBJ2-5,NA,NA,TRBV15,TGTGCCACCAGAGCGGCCCCTGCCACGAGGCAGACCCAGTACTTC,CATRAAPATRQTQYF
TRBJ2-3,once,TRBD2,TRBV10-3,TGTGCCATCAGTGAGCGGCCGGGACTATTAGATACGCAGTATTTT,CAISERPGLLDTQYF
TRBJ2-7,NA,TRBD1,TRBV19,TGTGCCAGTAGTAGGACAGGGGACTACGAGCAGTACTTC,CASSRTGDYEQYF
TRBJ2-5,NA,NA,TRBV10-3,TGTGCCATCAGTGGGGCTAGCGAGCAAGAGACCCAGTACTTC,CAISGASEQETQYF